The clone carrying this TCR beta chain was seen only a few times. The sample originates from a study of OX40 agonist ivuxolimab in advanced cancers. Turning to the study itself: Aged about 20 to 80 with a mean of approximately 57 years, they were 82.7% male.

The CDR3 contains 14 residues. Germline V CDR1 and CDR2: SGHAT, FQNNGV. Trimming pared 5 bases from V and 4 bases from J, leaving 11 bases between. Produced via immunoSEQ multiplex PCR; TCRdb's table is partial and in-frame only. The data contain around 70,000 clones, about four fifths of them singletons. The clonotype was recovered from an adult with an advanced solid tumor such as melanoma, head and neck, liver or kidney cancer. The material sequenced was CD4+ or CD8+ T cells sorted from blood, taken in a trial of the OX40 agonist ivuxolimab. This chain joins TRBV11-2 and TRBJ2-2; D possibly corresponds to TRBD2 (5 bases). CDR3: CASSPQAGTGELFF. The CDR3 DNA sequence: TGTGCCAGCAGCCCCCAGGCGGGCACCGGGGAGCTGTTTTTT.